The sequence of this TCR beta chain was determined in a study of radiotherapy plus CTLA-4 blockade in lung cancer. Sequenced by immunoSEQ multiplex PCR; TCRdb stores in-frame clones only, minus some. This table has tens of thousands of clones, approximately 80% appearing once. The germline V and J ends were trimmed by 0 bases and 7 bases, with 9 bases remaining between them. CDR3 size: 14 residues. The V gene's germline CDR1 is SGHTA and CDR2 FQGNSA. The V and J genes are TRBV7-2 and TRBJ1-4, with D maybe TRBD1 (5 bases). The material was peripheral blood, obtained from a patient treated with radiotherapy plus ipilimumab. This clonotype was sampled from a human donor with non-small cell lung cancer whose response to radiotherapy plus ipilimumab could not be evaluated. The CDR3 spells CASSLAGAREKLFF. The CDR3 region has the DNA TGTGCCAGCAGCTTAGCAGGGGCGCGTGAAAAACTGTTTTTT.